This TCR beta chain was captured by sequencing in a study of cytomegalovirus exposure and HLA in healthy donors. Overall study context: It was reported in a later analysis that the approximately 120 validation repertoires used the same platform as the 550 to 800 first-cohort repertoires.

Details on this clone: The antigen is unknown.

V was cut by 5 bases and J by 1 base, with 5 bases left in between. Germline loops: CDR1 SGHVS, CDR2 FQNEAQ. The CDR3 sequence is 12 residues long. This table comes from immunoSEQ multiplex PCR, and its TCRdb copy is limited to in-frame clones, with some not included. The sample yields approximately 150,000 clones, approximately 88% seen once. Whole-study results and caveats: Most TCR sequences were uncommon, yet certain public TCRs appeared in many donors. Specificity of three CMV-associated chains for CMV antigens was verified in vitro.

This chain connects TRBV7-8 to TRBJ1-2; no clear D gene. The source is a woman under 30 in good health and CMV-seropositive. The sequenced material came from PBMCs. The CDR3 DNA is TGTGCCAGCAGCGGCAATAACTATGGCTACACCTTC. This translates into CASSGNNYGYTF.